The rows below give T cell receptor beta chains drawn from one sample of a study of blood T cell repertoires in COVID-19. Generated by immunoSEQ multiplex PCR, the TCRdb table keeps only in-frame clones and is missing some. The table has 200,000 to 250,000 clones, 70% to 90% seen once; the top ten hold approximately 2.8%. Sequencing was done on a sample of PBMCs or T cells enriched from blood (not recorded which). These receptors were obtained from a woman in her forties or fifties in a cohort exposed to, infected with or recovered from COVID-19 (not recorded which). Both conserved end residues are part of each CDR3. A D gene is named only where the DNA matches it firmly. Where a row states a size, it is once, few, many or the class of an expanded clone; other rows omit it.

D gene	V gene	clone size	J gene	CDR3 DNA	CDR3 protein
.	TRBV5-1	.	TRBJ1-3	TGCGCCAGCAGCTTGGGGTCCTACTCTGGAAACACCATATATTTT	CASSLGSYSGNTIYF
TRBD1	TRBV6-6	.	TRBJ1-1	TGTGCCAGCAGTCCCGTGACAGGGGGGAACACTGAAGCTTTCTTT	CASSPVTGGNTEAFF
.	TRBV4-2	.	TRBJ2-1	TGTGCCAGTGCCCTGTCCCGTGGCGGTGAGCAGTTCTTC	CASALSRGGEQFF
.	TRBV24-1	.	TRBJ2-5	TGTGCCACCAGTGATCCTGGGGAGTACCAAGAGACCCAGTACTTC	CATSDPGEYQETQYF
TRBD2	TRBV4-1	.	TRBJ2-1	TGCGCCAGCAGCCACCAACCCGGGACTAGCGGCAATGAGCAGTTCTTC	CASSHQPGTSGNEQFF
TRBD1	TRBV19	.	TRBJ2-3	TGTGCCAGTAGTACCCACAAAGGGGACAGGGTCCACGGCGGGCAGTATTTT	CASSTHKGDRVHGGQYF
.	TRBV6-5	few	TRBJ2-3	TGTGCCAGCAGTTTGAGTCACGAGGTTACAAATACGCAGTATTTT	CASSLSHEVTNTQYF
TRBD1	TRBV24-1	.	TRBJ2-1	TGTGCCACCAGTGATTCACGGGACAGCAATGAGCAGTTCTTC	CATSDSRDSNEQFF
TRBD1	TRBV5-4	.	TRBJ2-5	TGTGCCAGCAGCTTGGTGACAGGGGGCCAAGAGACCCAGTACTTC	CASSLVTGGQETQYF
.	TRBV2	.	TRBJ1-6	TGTGCCAGCACGGCAGGGAGGGTAAATTCACCCCTCCACTTT	CASTAGRVNSPLHF
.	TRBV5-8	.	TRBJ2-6	TGTGCCAGCAGCTTGGGTAACTCTGGGGCCAACGTCCTGACTTTC	CASSLGNSGANVLTF
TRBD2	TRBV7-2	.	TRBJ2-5	TGTGCCAGCAGCTTCGGACTAGCGGAGACCCAGTACTTC	CASSFGLAETQYF
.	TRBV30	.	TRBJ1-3	TGTGCCTGGAGCGACACCCCTGGAAACACCATATATTTT	CAWSDTPGNTIYF
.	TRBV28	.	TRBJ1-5	TGTGCCAGCAGTCCCCCGGCGGGGTATAGCAATCAGCCCCAGCATTTT	CASSPPAGYSNQPQHF
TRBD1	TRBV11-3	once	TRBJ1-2	TGTGCCAGCAGCTTAAAACAGGGGTTTTATGGCTACACCTTC	CASSLKQGFYGYTF
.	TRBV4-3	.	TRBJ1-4	TGCGCCAGCAGCCAAGATCGATTCGGGGGGGAGGATGAAAAACTGTTTTTT	CASSQDRFGGEDEKLFF
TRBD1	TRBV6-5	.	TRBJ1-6	TGTGCCAGCAGTTCCTCCGGGACAGGGAATTCACCCCTCCACTTT	CASSSSGTGNSPLHF
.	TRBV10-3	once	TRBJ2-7	TGTGCCATCAGTGAGTCTATACTTAACCACGAGCAGTACTTC	CAISESILNHEQYF
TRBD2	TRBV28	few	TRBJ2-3	TGTGCCAGTCGCGGGAGGGTGAGCGGAACAGATACGCAGTATTTT	CASRGRVSGTDTQYF
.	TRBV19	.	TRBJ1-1	TGTGCCCGGCATAGGCCAGGGGTAAGTGGCGACACTGAAGCTTTCTTT	CARHRPGVSGDTEAFF
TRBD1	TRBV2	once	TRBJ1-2	TGTGCCAGCAGCTTTGGACAGGGGCAAAGTAATGGCTACACCTTC	CASSFGQGQSNGYTF
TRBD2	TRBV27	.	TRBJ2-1	TGTGCCAGCAGCCAAGCCGGGACTAGCCCAGGGGGTGAGCAGTTCTTC	CASSQAGTSPGGEQFF